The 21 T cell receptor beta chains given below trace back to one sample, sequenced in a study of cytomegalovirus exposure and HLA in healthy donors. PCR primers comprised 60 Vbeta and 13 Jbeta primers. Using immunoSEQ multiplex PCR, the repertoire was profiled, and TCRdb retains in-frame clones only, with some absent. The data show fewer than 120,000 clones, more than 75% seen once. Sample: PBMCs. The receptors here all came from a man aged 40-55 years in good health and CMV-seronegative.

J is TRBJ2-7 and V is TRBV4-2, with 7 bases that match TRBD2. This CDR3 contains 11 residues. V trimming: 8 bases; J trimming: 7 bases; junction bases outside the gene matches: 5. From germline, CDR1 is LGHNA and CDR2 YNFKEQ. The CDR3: CASGAGSEQYF. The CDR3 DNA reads TGTGCCAGCGGAGCGGGGAGTGAGCAGTACTTC.

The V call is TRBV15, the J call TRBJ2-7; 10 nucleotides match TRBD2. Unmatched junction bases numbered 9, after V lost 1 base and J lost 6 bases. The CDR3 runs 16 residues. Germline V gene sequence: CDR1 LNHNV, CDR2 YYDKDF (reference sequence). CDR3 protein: CATSRVRAAGGPEQYF. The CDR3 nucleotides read TGTGCCACCAGCAGAGTTAGGGCAGCGGGGGGGCCCGAGCAGTACTTC.

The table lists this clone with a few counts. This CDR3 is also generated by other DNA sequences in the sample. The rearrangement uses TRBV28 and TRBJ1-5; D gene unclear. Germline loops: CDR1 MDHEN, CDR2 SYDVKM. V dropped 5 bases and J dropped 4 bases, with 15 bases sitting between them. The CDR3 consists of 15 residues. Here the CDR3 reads CASSLSGGGNQPQHF. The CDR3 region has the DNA TGTGCCAGCAGTCTCTCCGGCGGCGGGAATCAGCCCCAGCATTTT.

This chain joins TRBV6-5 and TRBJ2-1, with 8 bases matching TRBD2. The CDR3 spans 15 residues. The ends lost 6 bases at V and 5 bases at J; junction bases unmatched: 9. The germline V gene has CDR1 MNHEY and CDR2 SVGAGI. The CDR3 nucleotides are TGTGCCAGCAGGCCGGATCGGCGGGGGGACAATGAGCAGTTCTTC. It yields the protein CASRPDRRGDNEQFF.

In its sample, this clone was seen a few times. In nucleotides, the CDR3 is TGTGCCAGCAGCTTAGCGCGGACGGGGGAACTGTTTTTT. Encoded protein: CASSLARTGELFF. This sequence joins TRBV5-4 and TRBJ1-4; D may be TRBD1 (5 bases). Looked up from germline, CDR1 is SGHNT and CDR2 is YYREEE (reference sequence). The CDR3 contains 13 residues. Trimming removed 2 bases at V and 12 bases at J, with 14 bases between.

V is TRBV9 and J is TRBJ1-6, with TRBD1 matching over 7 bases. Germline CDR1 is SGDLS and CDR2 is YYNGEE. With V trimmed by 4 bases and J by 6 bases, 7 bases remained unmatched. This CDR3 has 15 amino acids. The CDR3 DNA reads TGTGCCAGCAGCCCGCAGGGGGTTGTTAATTCACCCCTCCACTTT. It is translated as CASSPQGVVNSPLHF.

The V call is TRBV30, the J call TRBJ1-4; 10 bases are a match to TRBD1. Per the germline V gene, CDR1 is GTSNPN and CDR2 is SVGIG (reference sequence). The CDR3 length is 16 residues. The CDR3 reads CAAAPYIDRGRGKLFF. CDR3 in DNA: TGTGCTGCCGCACCTTACATAGACAGGGGGCGCGGAAAACTGTTTTTT.

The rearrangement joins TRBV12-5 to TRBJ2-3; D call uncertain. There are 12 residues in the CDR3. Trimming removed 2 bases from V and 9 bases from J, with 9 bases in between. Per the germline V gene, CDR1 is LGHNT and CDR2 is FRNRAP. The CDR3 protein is CASGLFGRTQYF. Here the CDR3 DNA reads TGTGCTAGTGGTTTGTTTGGTCGGACGCAGTATTTT.

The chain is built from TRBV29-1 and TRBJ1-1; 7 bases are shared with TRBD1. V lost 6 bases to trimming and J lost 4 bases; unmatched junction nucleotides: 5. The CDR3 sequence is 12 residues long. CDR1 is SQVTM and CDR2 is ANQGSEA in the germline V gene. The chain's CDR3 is CSVRQGSTEAFF. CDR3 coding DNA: TGCAGCGTGCGACAGGGAAGCACTGAAGCTTTCTTT.

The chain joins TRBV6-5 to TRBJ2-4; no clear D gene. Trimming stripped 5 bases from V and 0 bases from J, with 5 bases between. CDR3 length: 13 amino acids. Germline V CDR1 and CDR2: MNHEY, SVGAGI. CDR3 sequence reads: CASSPLAKNIQYF. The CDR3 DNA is TGTGCCAGCAGTCCATTAGCCAAAAACATTCAGTACTTC.

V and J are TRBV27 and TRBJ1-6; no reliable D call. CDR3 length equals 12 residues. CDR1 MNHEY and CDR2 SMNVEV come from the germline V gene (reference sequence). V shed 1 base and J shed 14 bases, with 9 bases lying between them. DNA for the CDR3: TGTGCCAGCAGTTTATGGGCAGGCACCCTCCACTTT. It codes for CASSLWAGTLHF.

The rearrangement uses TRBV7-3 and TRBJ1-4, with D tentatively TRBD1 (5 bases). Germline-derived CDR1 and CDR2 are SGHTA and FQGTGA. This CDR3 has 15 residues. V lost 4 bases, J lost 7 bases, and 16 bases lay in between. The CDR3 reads CASSSSGGTAEKLFF. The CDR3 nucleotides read TGTGCCAGCAGCTCCTCGGGGGGGACCGCTGAAAAACTGTTTTTT.

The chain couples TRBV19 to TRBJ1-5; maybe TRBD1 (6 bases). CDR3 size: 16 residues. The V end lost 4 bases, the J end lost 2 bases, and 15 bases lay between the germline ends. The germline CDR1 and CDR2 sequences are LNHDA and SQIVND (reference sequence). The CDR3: CASSTGPGVGNQPQHF. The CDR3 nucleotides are TGTGCCAGTAGTACGGGTCCAGGGGTGGGCAATCAGCCCCAGCATTTT.

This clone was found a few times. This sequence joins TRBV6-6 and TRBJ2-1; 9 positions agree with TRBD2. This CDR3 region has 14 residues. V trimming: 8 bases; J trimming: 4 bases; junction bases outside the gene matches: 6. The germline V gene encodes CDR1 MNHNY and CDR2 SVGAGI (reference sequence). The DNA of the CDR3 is TGTGCCAGCGGGGCTAGCGGGGTTTACAATGAGCAGTTCTTC. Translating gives CASGASGVYNEQFF.

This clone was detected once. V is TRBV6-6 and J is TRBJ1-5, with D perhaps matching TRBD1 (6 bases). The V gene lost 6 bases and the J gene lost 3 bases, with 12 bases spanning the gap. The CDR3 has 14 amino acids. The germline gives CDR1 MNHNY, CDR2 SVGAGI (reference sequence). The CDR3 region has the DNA TGTGCCAGCAGCGACGGACAGATCAATCAGCCCCAGCATTTT. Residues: CASSDGQINQPQHF.

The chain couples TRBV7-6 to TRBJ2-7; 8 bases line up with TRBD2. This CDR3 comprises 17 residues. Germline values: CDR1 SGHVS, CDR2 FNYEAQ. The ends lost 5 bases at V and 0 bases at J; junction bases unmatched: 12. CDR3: CASSNDGGTRSSYEQYF. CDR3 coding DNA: TGTGCCAGCAGCAATGACGGGGGGACTAGGAGCTCCTACGAGCAGTACTTC.

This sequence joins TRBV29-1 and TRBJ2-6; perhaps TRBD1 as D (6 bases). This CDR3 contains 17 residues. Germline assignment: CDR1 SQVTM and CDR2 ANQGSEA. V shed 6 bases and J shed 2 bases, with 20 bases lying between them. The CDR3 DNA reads TGCAGCGTCCCGCAAAGGGGGACATCTCCTGGGGCCAACGTCCTGACTTTC. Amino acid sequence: CSVPQRGTSPGANVLTF.

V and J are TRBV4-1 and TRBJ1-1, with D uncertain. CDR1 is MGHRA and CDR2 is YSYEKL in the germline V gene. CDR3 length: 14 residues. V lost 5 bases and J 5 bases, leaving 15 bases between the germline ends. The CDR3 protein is CASSAPTAATEAFF. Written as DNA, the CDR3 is TGCGCCAGCAGCGCTCCCACCGCGGCAACTGAAGCTTTCTTT.

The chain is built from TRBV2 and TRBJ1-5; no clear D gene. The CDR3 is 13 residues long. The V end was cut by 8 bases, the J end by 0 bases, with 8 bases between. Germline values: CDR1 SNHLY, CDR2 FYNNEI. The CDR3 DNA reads TGTGCCAGCGGCAGTGATAGCAATCAGCCCCAGCATTTT. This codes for CASGSDSNQPQHF.

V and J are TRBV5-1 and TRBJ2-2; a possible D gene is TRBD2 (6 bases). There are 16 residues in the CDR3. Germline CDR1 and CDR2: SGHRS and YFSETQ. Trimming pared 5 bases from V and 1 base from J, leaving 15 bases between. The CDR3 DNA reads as TGCGCCAGCAGAGGTTCCGGGACTCAGAACACCGGGGAGCTGTTTTTT. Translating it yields CASRGSGTQNTGELFF.

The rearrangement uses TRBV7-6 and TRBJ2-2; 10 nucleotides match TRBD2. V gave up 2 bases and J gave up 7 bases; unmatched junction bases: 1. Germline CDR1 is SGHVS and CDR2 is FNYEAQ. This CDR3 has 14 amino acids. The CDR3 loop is CASSLSSGGGELFF. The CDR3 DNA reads TGTGCCAGCAGCTTATCTAGCGGGGGCGGGGAGCTGTTTTTT.